A single sample is the source of the 8 T cell receptor beta chains below, sequenced in a study of OX40 agonist ivuxolimab in advanced cancers. Assay: immunoSEQ multiplex PCR; the TCRdb copy retains only in-frame clones and omits some. The table lists tens of thousands of clones, roughly 78% of them singletons. The specimen comprised CD4+ or CD8+ T cells sorted from blood, sampled in a trial of the OX40 agonist ivuxolimab. The receptors come from an adult with an advanced solid tumor such as melanoma, head and neck, liver or kidney cancer.

This clone is judged medium-sized. This chain joins TRBV27 and TRBJ1-6; no reliable D call. Germline loops: CDR1 MNHEY, CDR2 SMNVEV (reference sequence). V was shortened by 5 bases and J by 6 bases, with 20 bases between the two germline ends. This CDR3 is built from 17 residues. CDR3 coding DNA: TGTGCCAGCAGTCCTGGCGTCGGCATCTCGGGTAATTCACCCCTCCACTTT. This codes for CASSPGVGISGNSPLHF.

The chain uses TRBV11-2 and TRBJ2-2, with TRBD1 matching over 8 bases. Germline CDR1 reads SGHAT; CDR2 reads FQNNGV. The CDR3 has 15 amino acids. Losses at the gene ends were 6 bases for V and 1 base for J; bases not matched to a gene: 4. The CDR3 loop is CASRLTGGNTGELFF. The CDR3 region has the DNA TGTGCCAGCAGACTAACAGGGGGGAACACCGGGGAGCTGTTTTTT.

J is TRBJ2-7 and V is TRBV19, with TRBD2 identical over 9 bases. CDR3 length: 14 residues. The germline gives CDR1 LNHDA, CDR2 SQIVND (reference sequence). V dropped 3 bases and J dropped 10; count of bases not matched to a gene: 10. In DNA form, the CDR3 reads TGTGCCAGTAGTATGATCGGCGCGGGAGGGCCTCAGTACTTC. Amino acid sequence: CASSMIGAGGPQYF.

V usage is TRBV29-1 and J usage is TRBJ1-2; 9 positions agree with TRBD1. J lost 6 bases, V lost 6 bases, and 11 bases had no gene match. In germline, CDR1 is SQVTM, CDR2 ANQGSEA. The CDR3 sequence is 14 residues long. The CDR3 nucleotides are TGCAGCGTGAAAACAGGGGGCGTTTTTCATGGCTACACCTTC. This gives the protein CSVKTGGVFHGYTF.

The chain employs TRBV5-1 and TRBJ2-1; 10 positions agree with TRBD2. CDR3 length equals 15 residues. Germline V lookup: CDR1 SGHRS, CDR2 YFSETQ. Trimming cost V 1 base and J 9 bases; bases outside gene matches: 7. CDR3 DNA sequence: TGCGCCAGCAGCTTGACTAGCGGGGAGGGAGGTGAGCAGTTCTTC. It translates to CASSLTSGEGGEQFF.

The rearrangement links TRBV10-3 to TRBJ1-4; D is uncertain. Germline V CDR1 and CDR2: ENHRY, SYGVKD. V was trimmed by 4 bases and J by 7 bases, leaving 7 bases between them. CDR3 length equals 12 residues. CDR3 sequence: CAISGGGEKLFF. Here the CDR3 DNA reads TGTGCCATCAGTGGAGGAGGTGAAAAACTGTTTTTT.

CDR3 amino acids: CASSLPRRDTEAFF. The CDR3 DNA follows: TGTGCCAGCAGCCTCCCCAGGAGGGACACTGAAGCTTTCTTT. This chain links TRBV2 with TRBJ1-1; D is unresolved. V lost 6 bases and J lost 3, with 14 bases in between. Per the germline V gene, CDR1 is SNHLY and CDR2 is FYNNEI. CDR3 size: 14 residues.

This clone rates as medium-sized. This chain connects TRBV7-8 to TRBJ2-2; unclear D gene. The CDR3 consists of 14 residues. Between the trimmed V and J ends, which lost 2 bases and 5 bases, there was a span of 9 bases. The germline V gene encodes CDR1 SGHVS and CDR2 FQNEAQ. DNA of the CDR3: TGTGCCAGCAGCTTAATAGTTGGGACCGGGGAGCTGTTTTTT. Residues: CASSLIVGTGELFF. Combining the CDR3 with reference TRBV7-8 and TRBJ2-2 gives the whole variable domain GAGVSQSPRYKVAKRGQDVALRCDPISGHVSLFWYQQALGQGPEFLTYFQNEAQLDKSGLPSDRFFAERPEGSVSTLKIQRTQQEDSAVYLCASSLIVGTGELFFGEGSRLTVL.